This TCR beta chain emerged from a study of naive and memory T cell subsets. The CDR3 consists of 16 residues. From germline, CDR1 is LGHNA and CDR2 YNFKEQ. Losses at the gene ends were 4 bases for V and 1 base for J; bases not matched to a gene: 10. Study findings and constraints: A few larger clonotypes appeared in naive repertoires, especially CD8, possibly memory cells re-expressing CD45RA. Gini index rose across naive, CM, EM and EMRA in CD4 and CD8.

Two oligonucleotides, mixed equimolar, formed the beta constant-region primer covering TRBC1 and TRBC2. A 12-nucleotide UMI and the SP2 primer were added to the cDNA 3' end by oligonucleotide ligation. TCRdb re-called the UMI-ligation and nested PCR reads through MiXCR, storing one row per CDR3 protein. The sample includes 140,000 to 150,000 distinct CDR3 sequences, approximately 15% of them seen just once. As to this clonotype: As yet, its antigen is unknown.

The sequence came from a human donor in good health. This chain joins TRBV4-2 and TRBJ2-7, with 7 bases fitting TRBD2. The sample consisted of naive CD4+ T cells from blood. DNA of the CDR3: TGTGCCAGCAGCCGTGACTCATCTAGCGGTTCCTACGAGCAGTACTTC. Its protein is CASSRDSSSGSYEQYF.